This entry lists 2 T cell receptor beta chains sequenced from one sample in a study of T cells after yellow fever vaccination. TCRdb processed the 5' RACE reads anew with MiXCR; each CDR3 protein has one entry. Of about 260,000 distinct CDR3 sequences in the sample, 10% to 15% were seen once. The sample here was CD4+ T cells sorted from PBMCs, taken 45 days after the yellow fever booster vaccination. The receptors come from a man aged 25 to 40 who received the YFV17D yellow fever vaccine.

The CDR3 spells CASSQRGQRRPLHF. In DNA form, the CDR3 reads TGTGCCAGCAGCCAGAGGGGTCAGAGACGGCCCCTCCACTTT. This chain joins TRBV7-2 and TRBJ1-6, with D possibly TRBD1 on 5 matching bases. Germline assignment: CDR1 SGHTA and CDR2 FQGNSA. The CDR3 has 14 amino acids. Between the trimmed V and J ends, which lost 5 bases and 13 bases, there was a span of 18 bases.

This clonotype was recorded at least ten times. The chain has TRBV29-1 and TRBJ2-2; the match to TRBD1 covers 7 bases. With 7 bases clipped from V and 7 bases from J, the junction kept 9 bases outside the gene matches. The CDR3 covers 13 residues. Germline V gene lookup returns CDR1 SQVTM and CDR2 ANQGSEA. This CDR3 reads CSGGQSYDGELFF. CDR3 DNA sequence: TGCAGCGGGGGACAGTCTTATGACGGGGAGCTGTTTTTT.